The 25 T cell receptor beta chains presented below share a single source sample, sequenced in a study of T cells in Graves' hyperthyroidism and ophthalmopathy. RNA transcripts were the template for amplifying TCR beta CDR3 regions. The HTBI primer set was used in a first-round RT-PCR of the TCR CDR3. TCRdb re-derived calls from the multiplex PCR reads in MiXCR, one entry per CDR3 protein. This table has approximately 610,000 distinct CDR3 sequences, over 15% appearing once. What was sequenced was blood. The receptors were sampled from a woman between 18 and 29 years old with Graves' hyperthyroidism.

This rearrangement joins TRBV2 to TRBJ2-2; D is possibly TRBD2 (5 bases). The CDR3 is made up of 13 amino acids. CDR1 is SNHLY, CDR2 FYNNEI, per germline. V was clipped by 10 bases and J by 2 bases, with 11 bases between them. CDR3 in amino acids: CATGLPNTGELFF. The CDR3 bases are TGTGCCACAGGACTGCCTAACACCGGGGAGCTGTTTTTT.

The genes are TRBV7-3 and TRBJ2-2, with D perhaps matching TRBD2 (6 bases). The CDR3 is 15 amino acids. Germline CDR1 reads SGHTA; CDR2 reads FQGTGA. Trimming took off 3 bases at V and 5 bases at J, with 13 bases between the two ends. The CDR3 loop is CASSLLGLKTGELFF. CDR3 DNA sequence: TGTGCCAGCAGCTTGTTGGGACTGAAAACCGGGGAGCTGTTTTTT.

The V gene is TRBV7-2, the J gene TRBJ2-1, with TRBD2 identical over 14 bases. The CDR3 has 18 amino acids. The junction had 13 bases not matched to a gene; V was cut back by 5 bases and J by 7 bases. Per the germline V gene, CDR1 is SGHTA and CDR2 is FQGNSA. CDR3 in DNA: TGTGCCAGCAGCCTCGGACTAGCGGGGGGTCGGTTCGGGAATGAGCAGTTCTTC. It yields the protein CASSLGLAGGRFGNEQFF.

This clonotype has a handful of counts. This chain links TRBV11-2 with TRBJ2-7; 9 bases agree with TRBD2. The V gene end was trimmed by 1 base and the J gene end by 4 bases; junction bases not matched to a gene: 8. The CDR3 runs 16 residues. The V gene's germline CDR1 is SGHAT and CDR2 FQNNGV. CDR3 DNA: TGTGCCAGCAGCTTAGGGCGACTAGCGGAACCTTACGAGCAGTACTTC. It specifies CASSLGRLAEPYEQYF.

This clonotype was observed at least ten times. J is TRBJ2-7 and V is TRBV11-1; D remains ambiguous. CDR1 SGHAT and CDR2 FQDESV come from the germline V gene (reference sequence). The CDR3 has 14 amino acids. Trimming removed 5 bases at V and 5 bases at J, with 16 bases between. In nucleotides, the CDR3 is TGTGCCAGCAGCGCCCTGACCCAAATGGACGAGCAGTACTTC. It yields the protein CASSALTQMDEQYF.

This clonotype was recorded a few times. The chain uses TRBV3-1 and TRBJ1-6; TRBD1 aligns across 7 bases. The V gene's germline CDR1 is LGHDT and CDR2 YNNKEL (reference sequence). V lost 2 bases and J lost 4; bases outside the gene matches: 5. This CDR3 is built from 16 residues. CDR3 protein: CASSQTGVGYNSPLHF. CDR3 DNA sequence: TGTGCCAGCAGCCAAACAGGGGTGGGGTATAATTCACCCCTCCACTTT.

The V and J genes are TRBV12-3 or TRBV12-4 and TRBJ1-5; D remains ambiguous. Deletions cut 3 bases from V and 7 bases from J, with 13 bases between. The length of the CDR3 is 14 residues. CDR3 loop: CASSLMVGLQPQHF. In nucleotides, the CDR3 is TGTGCCAGCAGTTTGATGGTGGGGTTGCAGCCCCAGCATTTT.

The rearrangement uses TRBV6-1 and TRBJ2-7; either TRBD1 or TRBD2 may supply D (5 bases each). CDR3 size: 22 residues. Germline CDR1 reads MNHNS; CDR2 reads SASEGT. V gave up 10 bases and J gave up 0 bases, with 40 bases separating them. The CDR3 sequence: CATLKMVGENWKWNPRSYEQYF. CDR3 nucleotides: TGTGCCACTCTTAAAATGGTGGGGGAGAATTGGAAGTGGAACCCTCGCTCCTACGAGCAGTACTTC.

This clonotype was picked up a small number of times. The V call is TRBV20-1, the J call TRBJ1-5; D gene unclear. Trimming cost V 6 bases and J 11 bases, with 17 bases left between them. CDR1 DFQATT and CDR2 SNEGSKA come from the germline V gene (reference sequence). This CDR3 region has 12 residues. CDR3 coding DNA: TGCAGTGCAGAGACCCGGCAATCGTCCCAGCATTTT. Residues: CSAETRQSSQHF.

This clonotype was counted many times. V is TRBV5-5 and J is TRBJ1-1, with TRBD1 identical over 7 bases. There are 15 residues in the CDR3. Germline-derived CDR1 and CDR2 are SGHKS and YYEKEE (reference sequence). With V trimmed by 4 bases and J by 0 bases, 6 bases remained unmatched. CDR3: CASSRFDRVNTEAFF. CDR3 DNA sequence: TGTGCCAGCAGCAGATTCGACAGGGTGAACACTGAAGCTTTCTTT.

V usage is TRBV11-2 and J usage is TRBJ2-5; 9 positions agree with TRBD1. CDR1 and CDR2 from the germline V gene are SGHAT and FQNNGV. The CDR3 runs 16 residues. V shed 5 bases, J shed 5 bases, and the junction held 12 bases outside the gene matches. CDR3 in DNA: TGTGCCAGCAGCCCTATGGGGGACAGGGTTAGGGAGACCCAGTACTTC. The encoded protein is CASSPMGDRVRETQYF. The full variable domain, its missing parts supplied by reference TRBV11-2 and TRBJ2-5, is EAGVAQSPRYKIIEKRQSVAFWCNPISGHATLYWYQQILGQGPKLLIQFQNNGVVDDSQLPKDRFSAERLKGVDSTLKIQPAKLEDSAVYLCASSPMGDRVRETQYFGPGTRLLVL.

J is TRBJ2-5 and V is TRBV7-8, with 7 bases matching TRBD2. The CDR3 contains 13 residues. V shed 0 bases, J shed 9 bases, and the junction held 4 bases outside the gene matches. Per the germline V gene, CDR1 is SGHVS and CDR2 is FQNEAQ. The CDR3 DNA is TGTGCCAGCAGCTTAGCGGGGGGGTCGGCCCAGTACTTC. This encodes CASSLAGGSAQYF.

This clonotype turned up a few times. The V call is TRBV27, the J call TRBJ1-2; a possible D gene is TRBD1 (5 bases). CDR1 and CDR2 from the germline V gene are MNHEY and SMNVEV (reference sequence). The V end lost 7 bases, the J end lost 7 bases, and 25 bases lay between the germline ends. The CDR3 sequence is 16 residues long. The CDR3 DNA sequence: TGTGCCAGCACGGGTGCAGGGAAGGGTACTATTGGTGGCTACACCTTC. This sequence encodes CASTGAGKGTIGGYTF.

The table lists this clonotype with many counts. This chain uses TRBV12-3 or TRBV12-4 with TRBJ1-5, with D perhaps matching TRBD1 (6 bases). The germline V and J ends were trimmed by 3 bases and 9 bases, with 21 bases remaining between them. This CDR3 has 16 residues. CDR3 sequence (DNA): TGTGCCAGCAGTTTTACCCCGGGCAGGGGTTCTGGGCCCCAGCATTTT. Translation: CASSFTPGRGSGPQHF.

This clonotype occurred a few times. The genes are TRBV7-9 and TRBJ2-3, with D tentatively TRBD1 (6 bases). V gave up 1 base and J gave up 2 bases, with 10 bases separating them. Germline V lookup: CDR1 SEHNR, CDR2 FQNEAQ (reference sequence). The length of the CDR3 is 15 residues. CDR3 residues: CASSLGQVVTDTQYF. The CDR3, as DNA: TGTGCCAGCAGCTTAGGACAGGTGGTCACAGATACGCAGTATTTT.

The chain recombines TRBV6-5 with TRBJ1-3; no firm D call. Germline V gene data show CDR1 as MNHEY and CDR2 as SVGAGI. There are 11 residues in the CDR3. Trimming pared 4 bases from V and 4 bases from J, leaving 2 bases between. CDR3 DNA sequence: TGTGCCAGCAGTTGGGGAAACACCATATATTTT. Protein: CASSWGNTIYF.

This chain joins TRBV6-2 or TRBV6-3 and TRBJ1-1, with TRBD1 matching over 7 bases. After removal of 5 bases from V and 6 bases from J, the junction contained 6 bases not matched to a gene. CDR3 size: 13 residues. The germline V gene encodes CDR1 MNHEY and CDR2 SVGEGT. CDR3 amino acids: CASSDRDRPEAFF. CDR3 nucleotide sequence: TGTGCCAGCAGTGACCGGGACAGACCTGAAGCTTTCTTT.

This clonotype was counted at least ten times. J is TRBJ2-5 and V is TRBV7-2; the D gene is possibly TRBD2 (6 bases). This CDR3 is built from 14 residues. V shed 4 bases and J shed 5 bases, with 14 bases lying between them. The germline CDR1 and CDR2 sequences are SGHTA and FQGNSA. In nucleotides, the CDR3 is TGTGCCAGCAGCTGGGGCGGGGTGGGCGAGACCCAGTACTTC. This sequence encodes CASSWGGVGETQYF.

As to this clonotype: One base away lies a much larger clone, so this may be a sequencing read error. The CDR3 is CVSSLEGRGRQPQHF. CDR3 bases: TGCGTCAGCAGCTTGGAGGGTCGGGGCAGACAGCCCCAGCATTTT. The chain couples TRBV5-1 to TRBJ1-5; D perhaps matches TRBD1 (5 bases). From germline, CDR1 is SGHRS and CDR2 YFSETQ. This CDR3 contains 15 residues.

A few counts support this clonotype. The chain couples TRBV20-1 to TRBJ2-7; possible D gene TRBD1, 5 bases. V was cut by 6 bases and J by 0 bases, with 12 bases left in between. This CDR3 has 13 amino acids. Germline V gene lookup returns CDR1 DFQATT and CDR2 SNEGSKA (reference sequence). This CDR3 reads CSAKQVPSYEQYF. CDR3 sequence (DNA): TGCAGTGCGAAACAGGTCCCCTCCTACGAGCAGTACTTC.

This clonotype was seen only a few times. This sequence joins TRBV6-2 or TRBV6-3 and TRBJ1-3; no clear D gene. The CDR3 is 15 residues long. Trimming removed 5 bases at V and 1 base at J, with 12 bases between. The germline V gene has CDR1 MNHEY and CDR2 SVGEGT. The CDR3 loop is CASSTTGRSGNTIYF. The CDR3, as DNA: TGTGCCAGCAGTACTACCGGGCGGTCTGGAAACACCATATATTTT.

The V call is TRBV6-2 or TRBV6-3, the J call TRBJ2-7; D might be TRBD1 (5 bases). CDR1 is MNHEY and CDR2 is SVGEGT in the germline V gene. The length of the CDR3 is 16 residues. Deletions cut 8 bases from V and 1 base from J, with 21 bases between. CDR3 sequence: CASRVRSSTGSYEQYF. The CDR3 DNA reads as TGTGCCAGCCGTGTGCGCTCCTCTACAGGTTCCTACGAGCAGTACTTC.

This clonotype was observed many times. The V gene is TRBV7-2, the J gene TRBJ2-1; 9 nucleotides agree with TRBD2. V shed 0 bases, J shed 6 bases, and the junction held 12 bases outside the gene matches. Germline CDR1 reads SGHTA; CDR2 reads FQGNSA. The CDR3 runs 18 residues. The CDR3 coding sequence is TGTGCCAGCAGCTTAGCTCTAGCGGGGTTCGGCGGGGCCAATGAGCAGTTCTTC. This sequence encodes CASSLALAGFGGANEQFF.

This chain joins TRBV7-9 and TRBJ2-1, with 9 positions matching TRBD1. After removal of 4 bases from V and 0 bases from J, the junction contained 13 bases not matched to a gene. CDR1 is SEHNR and CDR2 is FQNEAQ in the germline V gene (reference sequence). The CDR3 totals 19 residues. As DNA, the CDR3 is TGTGCCAGCAGCTCAACCGGGACAGGGACTTTTAGCTCCTACAATGAGCAGTTCTTC. This translates into CASSSTGTGTFSSYNEQFF.

This clonotype was seen a handful of times. The rearrangement uses TRBV5-1 and TRBJ2-3; the D gene is possibly TRBD1 (6 bases). This CDR3 spans 15 amino acids. Trimming cost V 1 base and J 2 bases, with 11 bases left between them. Germline CDR1 SGHRS, CDR2 YFSETQ. This CDR3 is CASSLQVGATDTQYF. CDR3 nucleotide sequence: TGCGCCAGCAGCTTGCAAGTGGGGGCCACAGATACGCAGTATTTT.